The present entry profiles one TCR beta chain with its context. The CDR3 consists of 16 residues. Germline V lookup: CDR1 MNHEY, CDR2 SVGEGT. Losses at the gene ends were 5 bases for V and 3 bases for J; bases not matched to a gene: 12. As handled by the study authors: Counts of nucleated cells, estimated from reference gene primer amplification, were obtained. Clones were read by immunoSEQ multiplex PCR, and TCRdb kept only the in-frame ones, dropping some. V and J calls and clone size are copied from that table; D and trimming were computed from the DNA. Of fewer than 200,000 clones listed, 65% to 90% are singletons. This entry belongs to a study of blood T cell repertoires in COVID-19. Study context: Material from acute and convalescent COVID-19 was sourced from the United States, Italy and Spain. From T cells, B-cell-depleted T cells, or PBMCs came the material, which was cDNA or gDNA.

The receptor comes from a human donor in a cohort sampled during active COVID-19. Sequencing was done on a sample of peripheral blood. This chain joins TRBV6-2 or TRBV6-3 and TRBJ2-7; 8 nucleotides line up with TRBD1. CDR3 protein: CASSPLDRGGLYEQYF. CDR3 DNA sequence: TGTGCCAGCAGTCCGCTTGACAGGGGAGGTCTCTACGAGCAGTACTTC.